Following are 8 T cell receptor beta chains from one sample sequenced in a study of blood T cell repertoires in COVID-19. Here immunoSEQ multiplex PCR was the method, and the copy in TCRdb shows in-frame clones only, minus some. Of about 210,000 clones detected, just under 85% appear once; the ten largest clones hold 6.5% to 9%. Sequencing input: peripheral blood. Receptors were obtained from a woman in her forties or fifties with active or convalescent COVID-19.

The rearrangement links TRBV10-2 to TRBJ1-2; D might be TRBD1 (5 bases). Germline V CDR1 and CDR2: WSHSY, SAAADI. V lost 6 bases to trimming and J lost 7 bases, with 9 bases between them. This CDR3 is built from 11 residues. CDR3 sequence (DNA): TGCGCCAGCAGCAGGGATTTTGGCTACACCTTC. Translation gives CASSRDFGYTF.

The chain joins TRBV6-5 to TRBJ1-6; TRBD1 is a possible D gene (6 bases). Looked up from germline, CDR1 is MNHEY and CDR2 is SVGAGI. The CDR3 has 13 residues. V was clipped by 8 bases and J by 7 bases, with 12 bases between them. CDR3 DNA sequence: TGTGCCAGCGTGGACAGTTTGAATTCACCCCTCCACTTT. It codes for CASVDSLNSPLHF.

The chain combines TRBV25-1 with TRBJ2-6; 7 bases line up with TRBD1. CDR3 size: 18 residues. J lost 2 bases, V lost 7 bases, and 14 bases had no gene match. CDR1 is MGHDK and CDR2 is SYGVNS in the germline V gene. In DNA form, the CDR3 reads TGTGCCAGCATGGGGACCGGGACAGAGGGTCCTGGGGCCAACGTCCTGACTTTC. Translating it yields CASMGTGTEGPGANVLTF.

CDR3 in amino acids: CASRSVVTDTQYF. The DNA for the CDR3 is TGTGCCAGCAGGAGCGTCGTCACAGATACGCAGTATTTT. The rearrangement links TRBV2 to TRBJ2-3; D is undetermined. The germline V and J ends were trimmed by 6 bases and 2 bases, with 9 bases remaining between them. CDR3 length: 13 amino acids. Germline-derived CDR1 and CDR2 are SNHLY and FYNNEI.

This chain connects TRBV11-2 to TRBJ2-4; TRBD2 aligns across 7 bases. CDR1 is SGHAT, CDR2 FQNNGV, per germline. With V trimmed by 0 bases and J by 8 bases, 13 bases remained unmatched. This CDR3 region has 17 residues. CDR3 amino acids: CASSLETPGLVRDIQYF. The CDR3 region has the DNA TGTGCCAGCAGCTTAGAGACACCAGGACTAGTAAGGGACATTCAGTACTTC. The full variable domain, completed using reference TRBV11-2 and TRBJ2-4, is EAGVAQSPRYKIIEKRQSVAFWCNPISGHATLYWYQQILGQGPKLLIQFQNNGVVDDSQLPKDRFSAERLKGVDSTLKIQPAKLEDSAVYLCASSLETPGLVRDIQYFGAGTRLSVL.

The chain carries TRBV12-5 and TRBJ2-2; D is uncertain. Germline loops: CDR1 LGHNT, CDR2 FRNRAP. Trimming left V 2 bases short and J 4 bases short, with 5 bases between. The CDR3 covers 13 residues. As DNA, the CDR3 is TGTGCTAGTGGTTTGTTCCTCACCGGGGAGCTGTTTTTT. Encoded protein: CASGLFLTGELFF.

In nucleotides, the CDR3 is TGTGCCAGCACTACAGGGGGCACCTCTGGGGCCAACGTCCTGACTTTC. This translates into CASTTGGTSGANVLTF. This sequence joins TRBV10-3 and TRBJ2-6; 9 bases are a match to TRBD1. Germline lookup yields CDR1 ENHRY and CDR2 SYGVKD. V shed 10 bases and J 0 bases; nucleotides not matched to a gene: 7. The CDR3 is 16 amino acids.

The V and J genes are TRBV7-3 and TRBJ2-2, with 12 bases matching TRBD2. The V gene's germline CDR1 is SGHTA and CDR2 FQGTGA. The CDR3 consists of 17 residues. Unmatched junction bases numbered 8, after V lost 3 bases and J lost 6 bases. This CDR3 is CASSFRTSGIRPGELFF. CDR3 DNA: TGTGCCAGCAGCTTCAGGACTAGCGGGATCCGACCCGGGGAGCTGTTTTTT.